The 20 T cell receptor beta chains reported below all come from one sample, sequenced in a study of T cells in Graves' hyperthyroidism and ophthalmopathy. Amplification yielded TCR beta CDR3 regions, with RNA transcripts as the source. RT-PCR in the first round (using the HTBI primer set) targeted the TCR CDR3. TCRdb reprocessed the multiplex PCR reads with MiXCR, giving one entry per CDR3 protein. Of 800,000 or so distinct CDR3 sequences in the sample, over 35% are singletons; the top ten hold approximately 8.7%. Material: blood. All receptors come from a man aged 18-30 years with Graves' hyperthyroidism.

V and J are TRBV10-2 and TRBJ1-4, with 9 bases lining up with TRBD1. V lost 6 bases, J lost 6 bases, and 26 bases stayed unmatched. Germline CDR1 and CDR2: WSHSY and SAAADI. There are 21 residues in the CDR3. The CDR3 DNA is TGCGCCAGCAGCTTGTTTCCCCAGGTTTCAACCGGGACAGGGAAGGATGAAAAACTGTTTTTT. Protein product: CASSLFPQVSTGTGKDEKLFF.

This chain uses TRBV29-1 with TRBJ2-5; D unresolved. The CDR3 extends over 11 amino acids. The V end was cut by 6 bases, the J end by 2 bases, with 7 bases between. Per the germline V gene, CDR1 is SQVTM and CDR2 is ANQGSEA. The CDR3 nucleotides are TGCAGCGTACCCCGACAAGAGACCCAGTACTTC. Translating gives CSVPRQETQYF.

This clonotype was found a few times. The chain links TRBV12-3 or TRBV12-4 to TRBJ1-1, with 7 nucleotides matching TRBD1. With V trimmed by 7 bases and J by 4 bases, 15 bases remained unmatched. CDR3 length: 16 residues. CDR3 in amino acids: CASNHYDRAVGTEAFF. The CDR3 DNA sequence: TGTGCCAGCAACCACTACGACAGGGCGGTCGGCACTGAAGCTTTCTTT.

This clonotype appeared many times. The CDR3 protein is CASSPEGPRGTEAFF. Written as DNA, the CDR3 is TGCGCCAGCAGCCCGGAGGGACCAAGAGGCACTGAAGCTTTCTTT. This chain links TRBV5-1 with TRBJ1-1; a weak D match, TRBD1 (5 bases). Between the trimmed V and J ends, which lost 4 bases and 4 bases, there was a span of 17 bases. The germline V gene encodes CDR1 SGHRS and CDR2 YFSETQ. This CDR3 is 15 amino acids long.

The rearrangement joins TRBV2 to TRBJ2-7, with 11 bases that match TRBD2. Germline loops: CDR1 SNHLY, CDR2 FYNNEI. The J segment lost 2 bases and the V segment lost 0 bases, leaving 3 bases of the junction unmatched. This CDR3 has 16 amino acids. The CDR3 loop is CASSEAISGGAYEQYF. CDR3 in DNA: TGTGCCAGCAGTGAAGCCATTAGCGGGGGGGCCTACGAGCAGTACTTC.

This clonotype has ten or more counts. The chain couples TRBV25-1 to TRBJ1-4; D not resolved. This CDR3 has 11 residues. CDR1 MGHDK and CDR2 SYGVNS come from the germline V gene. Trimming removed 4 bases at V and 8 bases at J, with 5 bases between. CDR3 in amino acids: CASSGAEKLFF. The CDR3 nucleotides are TGTGCCAGCAGTGGGGCCGAAAAACTGTTTTTT.

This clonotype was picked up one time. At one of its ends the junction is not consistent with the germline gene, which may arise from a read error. Here the CDR3 reads CASSIGQGLVPETQYF. CDR3 DNA: TGCGCCAGCAGCATCGGACAGGGACTTGTTCCGGAGACCCAGTACTTC. The J gene is TRBJ2-5, the V gene TRBV7-2; 8 bases agree with TRBD1. Germline CDR1 reads SGHTA; CDR2 reads FQGNSA. The CDR3 is made up of 16 amino acids.

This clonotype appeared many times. The DNA for the CDR3 is TGTGCCAGTAGTCCGGACAGCTATAGCAATCAGCCCCAGCATTTT. Residues: CASSPDSYSNQPQHF. This rearrangement joins TRBV19 to TRBJ1-5; possible D gene TRBD1, 6 bases. Germline lookup yields CDR1 LNHDA and CDR2 SQIVND (reference sequence). CDR3 length: 15 residues. Trimming pared 5 bases from V and 0 bases from J, leaving 11 bases between.

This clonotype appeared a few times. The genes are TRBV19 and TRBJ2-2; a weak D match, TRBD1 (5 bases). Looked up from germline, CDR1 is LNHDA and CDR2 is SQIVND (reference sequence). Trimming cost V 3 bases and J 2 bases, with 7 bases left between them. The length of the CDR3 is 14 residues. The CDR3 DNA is TGTGCCAGTAGTATGGACACTAACACCGGGGAGCTGTTTTTT. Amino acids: CASSMDTNTGELFF.

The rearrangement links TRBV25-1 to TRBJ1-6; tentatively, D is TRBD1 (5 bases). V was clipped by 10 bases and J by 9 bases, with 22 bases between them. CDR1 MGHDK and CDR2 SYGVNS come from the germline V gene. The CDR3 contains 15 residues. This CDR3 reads CATGRVGQQISPLHF. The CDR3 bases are TGTGCCACGGGACGAGTGGGGCAACAAATTTCACCCCTCCACTTT.

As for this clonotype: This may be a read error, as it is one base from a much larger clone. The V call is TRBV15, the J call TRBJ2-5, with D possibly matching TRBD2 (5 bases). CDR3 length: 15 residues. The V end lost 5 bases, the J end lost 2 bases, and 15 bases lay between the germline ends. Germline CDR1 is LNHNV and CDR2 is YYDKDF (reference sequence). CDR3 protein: CATSPQEVRQETQYF. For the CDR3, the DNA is TGTGCCACCAGCCCCCAGGAGGTCAGGCAAGAGACCCAGTACTTC.

The CDR3 loop is CASSLPLANEQYF. Written as DNA, the CDR3 is TGTGCCAGCAGCCTACCTCTAGCGAACGAGCAGTACTTC. The gene calls are TRBV9 and TRBJ2-7; D possibly corresponds to TRBD2 (6 bases). The CDR3 is made up of 13 amino acids. The germline V gene has CDR1 SGDLS and CDR2 YYNGEE. V lost 4 bases and J 5 bases, leaving 13 bases between the germline ends.

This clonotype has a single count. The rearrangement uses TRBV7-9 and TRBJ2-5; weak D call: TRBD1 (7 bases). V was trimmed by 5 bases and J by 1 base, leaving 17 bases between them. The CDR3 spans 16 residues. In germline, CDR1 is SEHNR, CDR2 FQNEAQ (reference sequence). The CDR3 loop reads CASSPEGTASQETQYF. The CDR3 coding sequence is TGTGCCAGCAGCCCGGAGGGGACAGCTTCCCAAGAGACCCAGTACTTC. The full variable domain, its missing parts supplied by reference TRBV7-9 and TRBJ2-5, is DTGVSQNPRHKITKRGQNVTFRCDPISEHNRLYWYRQTLGQGPEFLTYFQNEAQLEKSRLLSDRFSAERPKGSFSTLEIQRTEQGDSAMYLCASSPEGTASQETQYFGPGTRLLVL.

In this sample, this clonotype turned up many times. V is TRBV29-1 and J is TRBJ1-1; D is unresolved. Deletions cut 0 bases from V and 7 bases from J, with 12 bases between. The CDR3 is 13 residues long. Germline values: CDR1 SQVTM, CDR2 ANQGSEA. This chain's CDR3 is CSVEDERPGEAFF. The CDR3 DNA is TGCAGCGTTGAAGACGAAAGACCGGGTGAAGCTTTCTTT.

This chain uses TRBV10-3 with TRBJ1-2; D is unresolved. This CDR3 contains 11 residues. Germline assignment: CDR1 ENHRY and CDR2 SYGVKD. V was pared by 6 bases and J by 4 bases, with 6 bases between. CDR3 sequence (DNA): TGTGCCATCAGCTCATCCTATGGCTACACCTTC. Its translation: CAISSSYGYTF.

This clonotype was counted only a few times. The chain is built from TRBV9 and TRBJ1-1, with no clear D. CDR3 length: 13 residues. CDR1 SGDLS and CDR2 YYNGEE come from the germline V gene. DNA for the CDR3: TGTGCTACAAGACCGGACTTGAACACTGAAGCTTTCTTT. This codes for CATRPDLNTEAFF.

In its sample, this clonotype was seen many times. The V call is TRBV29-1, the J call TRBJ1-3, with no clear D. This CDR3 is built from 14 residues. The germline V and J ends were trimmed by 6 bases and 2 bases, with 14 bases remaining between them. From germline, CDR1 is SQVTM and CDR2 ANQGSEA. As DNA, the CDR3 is TGCAGCGTCGAAAGGGCAAACGCTGGAAACACCATATATTTT. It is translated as CSVERANAGNTIYF.

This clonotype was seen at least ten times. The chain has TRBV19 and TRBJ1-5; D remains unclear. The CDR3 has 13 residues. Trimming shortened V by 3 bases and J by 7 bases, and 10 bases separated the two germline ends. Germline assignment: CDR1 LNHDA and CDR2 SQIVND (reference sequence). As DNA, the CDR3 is TGTGCCAGTAGTATGGCGGTCTTACAGCCCCAGCATTTT. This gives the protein CASSMAVLQPQHF.

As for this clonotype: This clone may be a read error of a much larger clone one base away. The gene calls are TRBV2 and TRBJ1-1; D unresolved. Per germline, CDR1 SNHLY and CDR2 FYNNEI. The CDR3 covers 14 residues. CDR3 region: CAGSRRVMNTEAFF. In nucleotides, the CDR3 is TGTGCCGGCAGCCGACGCGTAATGAACACTGAAGCTTTCTTT.

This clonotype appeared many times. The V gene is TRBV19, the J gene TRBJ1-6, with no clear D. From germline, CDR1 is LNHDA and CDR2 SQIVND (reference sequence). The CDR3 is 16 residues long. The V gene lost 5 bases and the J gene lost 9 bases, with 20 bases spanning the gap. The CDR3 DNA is TGTGCCAGTAGTGAGGGCCACCAAACACTAGGTTCACCCCTCCACTTT. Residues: CASSEGHQTLGSPLHF.